This T cell receptor (beta chain) was sequenced for a study of shared clonotypes between healthy human individuals. The CDR3 length is 15 residues. Germline lookup yields CDR1 SGDLS and CDR2 YYNGEE. Deletions cut 0 bases from V and 3 bases from J, with 10 bases between. This clone was recorded only once. Profiled with immunoSEQ multiplex PCR; TCRdb holds only in-frame clones, not every one. The table includes approximately 500,000 clones, over 75% detected once. The sample comprised PBMCs. The J gene is TRBJ2-1, the V gene TRBV9; perhaps TRBD2 as D (6 bases). This TCR came from a woman between 35 and 50 years old in good health. Some clones in this sample may be carry-over from other donors' samples. CDR3 nucleotide sequence: TGTGCCAGCAGCGTAGGGAGCGGGCACTACAATGAGCAGTTCTTC. It codes for CASSVGSGHYNEQFF.